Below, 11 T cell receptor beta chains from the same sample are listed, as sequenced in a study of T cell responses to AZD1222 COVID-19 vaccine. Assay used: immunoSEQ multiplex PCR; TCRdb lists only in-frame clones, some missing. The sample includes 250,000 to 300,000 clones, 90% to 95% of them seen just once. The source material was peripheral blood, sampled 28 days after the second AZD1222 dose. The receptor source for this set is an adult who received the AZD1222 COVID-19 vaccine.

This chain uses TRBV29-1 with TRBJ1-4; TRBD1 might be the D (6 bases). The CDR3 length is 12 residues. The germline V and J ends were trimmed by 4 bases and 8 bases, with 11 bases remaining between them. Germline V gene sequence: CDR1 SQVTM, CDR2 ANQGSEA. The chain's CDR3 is CSVASGAEKLFF. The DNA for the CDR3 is TGCAGCGTTGCCTCAGGGGCCGAAAAACTGTTTTTT.

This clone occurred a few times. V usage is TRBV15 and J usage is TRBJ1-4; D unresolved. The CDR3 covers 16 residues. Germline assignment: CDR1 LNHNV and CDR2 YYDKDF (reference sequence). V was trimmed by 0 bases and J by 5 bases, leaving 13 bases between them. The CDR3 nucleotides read TGTGCCACCAGCAGAGAAGGGCCGCCCCGGAATGAAAAACTGTTTTTT. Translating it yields CATSREGPPRNEKLFF.

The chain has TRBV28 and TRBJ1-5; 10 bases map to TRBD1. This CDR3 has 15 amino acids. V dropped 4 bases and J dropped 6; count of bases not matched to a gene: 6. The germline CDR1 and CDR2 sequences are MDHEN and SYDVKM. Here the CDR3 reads CASSSGQGGVQPQHF. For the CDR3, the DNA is TGTGCCAGCAGTTCCGGACAGGGGGGCGTTCAGCCCCAGCATTTT.

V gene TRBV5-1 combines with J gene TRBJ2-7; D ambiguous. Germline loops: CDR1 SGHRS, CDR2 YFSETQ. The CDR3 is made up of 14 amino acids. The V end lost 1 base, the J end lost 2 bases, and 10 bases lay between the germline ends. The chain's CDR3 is CASSLISGAYEQYF. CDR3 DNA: TGCGCCAGCAGCTTGATCTCGGGTGCCTACGAGCAGTACTTC.

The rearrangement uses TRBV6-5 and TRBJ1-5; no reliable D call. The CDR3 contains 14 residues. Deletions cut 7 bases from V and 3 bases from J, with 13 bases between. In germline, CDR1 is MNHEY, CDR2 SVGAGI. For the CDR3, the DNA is TGTGCCAGCAACTTCCGTTGGTACAATCAGCCCCAGCATTTT. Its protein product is CASNFRWYNQPQHF.

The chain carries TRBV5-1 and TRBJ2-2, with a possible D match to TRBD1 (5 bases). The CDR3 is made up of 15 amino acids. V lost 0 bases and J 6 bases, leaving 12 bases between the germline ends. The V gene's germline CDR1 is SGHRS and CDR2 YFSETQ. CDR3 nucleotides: TGCGCCAGCAGCTTGGTGGTGGGGCAGGCCGGGGAGCTGTTTTTT. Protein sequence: CASSLVVGQAGELFF.

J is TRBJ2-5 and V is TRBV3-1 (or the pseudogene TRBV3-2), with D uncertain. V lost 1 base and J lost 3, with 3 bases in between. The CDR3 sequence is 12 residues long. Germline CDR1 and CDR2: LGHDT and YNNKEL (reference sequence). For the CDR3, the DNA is TGTGCCAGCAGCCAAGGAAAAGAGACCCAGTACTTC. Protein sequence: CASSQGKETQYF.

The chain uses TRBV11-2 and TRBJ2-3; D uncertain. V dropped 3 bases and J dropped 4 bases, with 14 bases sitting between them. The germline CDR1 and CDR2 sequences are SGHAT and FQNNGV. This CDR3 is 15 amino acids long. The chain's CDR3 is CASSLLGSRSDTQYF. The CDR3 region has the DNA TGTGCCAGCAGCTTGCTGGGGTCCAGGTCAGATACGCAGTATTTT. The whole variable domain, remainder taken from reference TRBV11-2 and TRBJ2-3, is EAGVAQSPRYKIIEKRQSVAFWCNPISGHATLYWYQQILGQGPKLLIQFQNNGVVDDSQLPKDRFSAERLKGVDSTLKIQPAKLEDSAVYLCASSLLGSRSDTQYFGPGTRLTVL.

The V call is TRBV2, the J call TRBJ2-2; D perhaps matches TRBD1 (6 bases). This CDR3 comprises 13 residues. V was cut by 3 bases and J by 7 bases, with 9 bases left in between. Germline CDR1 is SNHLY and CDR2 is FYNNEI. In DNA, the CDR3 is TGTGCCAGCAGTGAGGGGGCTGTCGGGGAGCTGTTTTTT. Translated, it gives CASSEGAVGELFF.

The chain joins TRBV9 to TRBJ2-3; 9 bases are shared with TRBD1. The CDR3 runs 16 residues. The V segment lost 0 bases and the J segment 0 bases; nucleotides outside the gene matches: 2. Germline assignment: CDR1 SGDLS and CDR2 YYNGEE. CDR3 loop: CASSVGDRASTDTQYF. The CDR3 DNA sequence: TGTGCCAGCAGCGTAGGGGACAGGGCGAGCACAGATACGCAGTATTTT. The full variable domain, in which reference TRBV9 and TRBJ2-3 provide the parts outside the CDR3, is DSGVTQTPKHLITATGQRVTLRCSPRSGDLSVYWYQQSLDQGLQFLIQYYNGEERAKGNILERFSAQQFPDLHSELNLSSLELGDSALYFCASSVGDRASTDTQYFGPGTRLTVL.

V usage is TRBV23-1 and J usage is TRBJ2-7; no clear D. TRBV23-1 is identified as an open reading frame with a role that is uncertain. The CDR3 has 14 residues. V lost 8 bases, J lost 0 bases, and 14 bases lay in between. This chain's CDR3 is CASPSGYYSYEQYF. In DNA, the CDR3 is TGCGCCAGCCCTTCGGGTTATTACTCCTACGAGCAGTACTTC.